Listed here are 27 T cell receptor beta chains from one sample, sequenced in a study of CD8 T cells in ankylosing spondylitis. TCRdb fed the 5' RACE reads into MiXCR, producing one record per CDR3 protein. The sample shows under 250,000 distinct CDR3 sequences, 32% of them seen only once. Sequencing input: blood, either unsorted or a sorted T cell fraction (not recorded which). These receptors were obtained from a male donor with ankylosing spondylitis or in good health (not recorded which).

This clonotype was recorded a few times. The V and J genes are TRBV7-6 and TRBJ2-5; D call uncertain. CDR1 is SGHVS, CDR2 FNYEAQ, per germline. V lost 1 base to trimming and J lost 3 bases, with 9 bases between them. The CDR3 is 14 amino acids. The CDR3 is CASSLVVTKETQYF. CDR3 coding DNA: TGTGCCAGCAGCTTAGTGGTAACCAAAGAGACCCAGTACTTC.

The chain's CDR3 is CASETGISSTDTQYF. CDR3 in DNA: TGCGCCAGCGAGACAGGGATTTCTAGCACAGATACGCAGTATTTT. The chain carries TRBV5-1 and TRBJ2-3; 7 bases are shared with TRBD1. Germline CDR1 reads SGHRS; CDR2 reads YFSETQ. The J segment lost 0 bases and the V segment lost 7 bases, leaving 8 bases of the junction unmatched. The CDR3 sequence is 15 residues long.

The gene calls are TRBV15 and TRBJ1-3, with 12 bases that match TRBD1. After removal of 0 bases from V and 4 bases from J, the junction contained 7 bases not matched to a gene. Germline lookup yields CDR1 LNHNV and CDR2 YYDKDF (reference sequence). There are 18 residues in the CDR3. The CDR3 DNA reads as TGTGCCACCAGCAGAGATTGGGGACAGGGGGCGCGAGGAAACACCATATATTTT. This encodes CATSRDWGQGARGNTIYF.

The chain links TRBV6-5 to TRBJ1-2, with D uncertain. V lost 5 bases to trimming and J lost 5 bases, with 6 bases between them. This CDR3 is 11 amino acids long. Germline CDR1 and CDR2: MNHEY and SVGAGI. CDR3 loop: CASSEGYGYTF. The CDR3 DNA is TGTGCCAGCAGTGAAGGGTATGGCTACACCTTC.

This clonotype was seen more than once but under ten times. The V call is TRBV7-9, the J call TRBJ2-7, with D perhaps assigned TRBD1 or TRBD2 (6 bases each). Germline CDR1 SEHNR, CDR2 FQNEAQ (reference sequence). V lost 0 bases to trimming and J lost 4 bases, with 13 bases between them. CDR3 size: 15 residues. The CDR3 DNA is TGTGCCAGCAGCTTAGCGGGTGGGGGGCAATACGAGCAGTACTTC. This translates into CASSLAGGGQYEQYF.

This sequence joins TRBV29-1 and TRBJ2-2; D may be TRBD2 (5 bases). Germline CDR1 and CDR2: SQVTM and ANQGSEA. Trimming cost V 4 bases and J 1 base, with 13 bases left between them. The CDR3 contains 15 residues. The CDR3 is CSVVPEGLNTGELFF. The CDR3 nucleotides are TGCAGCGTTGTCCCCGAGGGTTTGAACACCGGGGAGCTGTTTTTT.

This clonotype turned up a few times. V usage is TRBV4-1 and J usage is TRBJ2-1; TRBD1 matches at 7 bases. CDR3 length: 18 amino acids. CDR1 and CDR2 (germline): MGHRA, YSYEKL. V was pared by 3 bases and J by 4 bases, with 15 bases of the junction left unmatched. The CDR3 nucleotides are TGCGCCAGCAGCCAGTCCCCGGGACAGTTAGCAAGGTACAATGAGCAGTTCTTC. It codes for CASSQSPGQLARYNEQFF.

This clonotype has just a few counts. The V call is TRBV20-1, the J call TRBJ2-3; TRBD1 matches 7 bases. The germline gives CDR1 DFQATT, CDR2 SNEGSKA (reference sequence). The CDR3 totals 13 residues. CDR3 in DNA: TGCAGCGAGACAGGGATCAGCACAGATACGCAGTATTTT. The encoded protein is CSETGISTDTQYF.

This clonotype turned up a few times. The chain couples TRBV5-5 to TRBJ2-3; 8 nucleotides agree with TRBD1. The V and J ends lost 2 bases and 5 bases, in that order; junction bases with no gene match: 7. The CDR3 consists of 15 residues. CDR1 and CDR2 (germline): SGHKS, YYEKEE (reference sequence). CDR3: CASSFGGQGVDTQYF. The CDR3 nucleotides read TGTGCCAGCAGCTTCGGCGGACAGGGTGTAGATACGCAGTATTTT. The whole variable domain, remainder taken from reference TRBV5-5 and TRBJ2-3, is DAGVTQSPTHLIKTRGQQVTLRCSPISGHKSVSWYQQVLGQGPQFIFQYYEKEERGRGNFPDRFSARQFPNYSSELNVNALLLGDSALYLCASSFGGQGVDTQYFGPGTRLTVL.

This chain links TRBV21-1 with TRBJ2-2; TRBD1 was called by the table and not checked on the DNA. TRBV21-1 represents a pseudogene. This CDR3 has 19 residues. CDR3 region: CASSRERTGGGGDTGELFF. The CDR3 DNA follows: TGTGCCAGCAGCAGAGAACGAACAGGGGGCGGGGGGGACACCGGGGAGCTGTTTTTT.

This clonotype has at least ten counts. The V and J genes are TRBV20-1 and TRBJ2-7, with TRBD1 identical over 9 bases. This CDR3 comprises 14 residues. Per the germline V gene, CDR1 is DFQATT and CDR2 is SNEGSKA (reference sequence). V lost 5 bases to trimming and J lost 3 bases; unmatched junction nucleotides: 8. CDR3 amino acids: CSAPGTGYDYEQYF. CDR3 nucleotides: TGCAGTGCTCCCGGGACAGGGTACGACTACGAGCAGTACTTC.

The chain carries TRBV6-2 or TRBV6-3 and TRBJ2-7, with D perhaps given as TRBD1 or TRBD2 (5 bases each). From germline, CDR1 is MNHEY and CDR2 SVGEGT. This CDR3 is 13 amino acids long. Trimming stripped 8 bases from V and 2 bases from J, with 13 bases between. The CDR3, as DNA: TGTGCCAGCGAAGGGACGCTTACCTACGAGCAGTACTTC. Translated: CASEGTLTYEQYF.

The chain recombines TRBV18 with TRBJ2-1, with a possible D match to TRBD1 (5 bases). Germline CDR1 and CDR2: KGHSH and LQKENI. The CDR3 sequence is 13 residues long. Trimming left V 3 bases short and J 4 bases short, with 7 bases between. This CDR3 is CASSPDRYNEQFF. CDR3 coding DNA: TGTGCCAGCTCACCTGACAGATACAATGAGCAGTTCTTC.

The J gene is TRBJ1-1, the V gene TRBV5-5, with D unresolved. Trimming stripped 2 bases from V and 1 base from J, with 9 bases between. The germline V gene encodes CDR1 SGHKS and CDR2 YYEKEE (reference sequence). The CDR3 loop spans 14 amino acids. CDR3 nucleotides: TGTGCCAGCAGCTTTATGCCAGGGAACACTGAAGCTTTCTTT. Protein sequence: CASSFMPGNTEAFF.

J is TRBJ2-1 and V is TRBV12-3 or TRBV12-4, with 7 bases that match TRBD1. V lost 8 bases to trimming and J lost 15 bases; unmatched junction nucleotides: 16. The CDR3 loop spans 13 amino acids. In nucleotides, the CDR3 is TGTGCCAGCGGGCCCGTCCAGGGGGAAAGCACGTTCTTC. Its translation is CASGPVQGESTFF.

This clonotype was seen only once. V usage is TRBV20-1 and J usage is TRBJ2-5; 12 nucleotides agree with TRBD2. The CDR3 length is 15 residues. After removal of 5 bases from V and 1 base from J, the junction contained 5 bases not matched to a gene. Germline lookup yields CDR1 DFQATT and CDR2 SNEGSKA (reference sequence). This chain's CDR3 is CSAASGLAGQETQYF. CDR3 coding DNA: TGCAGTGCTGCATCGGGACTAGCGGGCCAAGAGACCCAGTACTTC.

This clonotype was picked up a small number of times. V is TRBV6-5 and J is TRBJ2-5; a weak D match, TRBD2 (5 bases). Per germline, CDR1 MNHEY and CDR2 SVGAGI. V was cut by 0 bases and J by 4 bases, with 9 bases left in between. CDR3 length: 14 amino acids. The CDR3 region is CASSYSRERETQYF. CDR3 in DNA: TGTGCCAGCAGTTACTCCCGGGAACGAGAGACCCAGTACTTC.

The chain recombines TRBV9 with TRBJ1-1, with D possibly TRBD1 on 6 matching bases. Germline CDR1 reads SGDLS; CDR2 reads YYNGEE. V was pared by 5 bases and J by 1 base, with 18 bases between. The CDR3 extends over 16 amino acids. CDR3 nucleotides: TGTGCCAGCAGACCCTCCCCGGGACACGCGAACACTGAAGCTTTCTTT. Protein sequence: CASRPSPGHANTEAFF.

The J gene is TRBJ2-1, the V gene TRBV12-3 or TRBV12-4; perhaps TRBD2 as D (5 bases). CDR3 size: 13 residues. The germline V and J ends were trimmed by 6 bases and 7 bases, with 13 bases remaining between them. The CDR3 spells CASSPLRGNEQFF. The CDR3 coding sequence is TGTGCCAGCAGCCCTCTGCGAGGGAATGAGCAGTTCTTC.

The chain employs TRBV6-1 and TRBJ2-7; the D call may be TRBD1 or TRBD2 (5 bases each). This CDR3 spans 15 amino acids. Per germline, CDR1 MNHNS and CDR2 SASEGT. Trimming cost V 1 base and J 1 base, with 11 bases left between them. CDR3 sequence reads: CASSEEGTVSYEQYF. The CDR3 region has the DNA TGTGCCAGCAGTGAAGAGGGGACGGTATCCTACGAGCAGTACTTC.

This chain links TRBV3-1 with TRBJ2-2; unclear D gene. With 0 bases removed from V and 3 bases from J, the gap between germline ends came to 14 bases. Germline lookup yields CDR1 LGHDT and CDR2 YNNKEL (reference sequence). This CDR3 region has 17 residues. As DNA, the CDR3 is TGTGCCAGCAGCCAAGATCTGAGACTTTCTCACACCGGGGAGCTGTTTTTT. This translates into CASSQDLRLSHTGELFF.

There are a few counts of this clonotype. The J gene is TRBJ1-5, the V gene TRBV27, with a possible D match to TRBD1 (5 bases). Trimming removed 5 bases from V and 3 bases from J, with 11 bases in between. Germline CDR1 reads MNHEY; CDR2 reads SMNVEV (reference sequence). The CDR3 loop spans 14 amino acids. The CDR3 region is CASSIDSSNQPQHF. DNA for the CDR3: TGTGCCAGCAGTATTGACAGCTCCAATCAGCCCCAGCATTTT.

This clonotype was recorded a few times. The chain combines TRBV20-1 with TRBJ2-1; no firm D call. V dropped 5 bases and J dropped 4 bases, with 9 bases sitting between them. The CDR3 length is 12 residues. Germline V CDR1 and CDR2: DFQATT, SNEGSKA (reference sequence). CDR3 sequence reads: CSAGDDYNEQFF. The DNA of the CDR3 is TGCAGTGCTGGTGATGATTACAATGAGCAGTTCTTC.

This clonotype was seen more than once but under ten times. This chain uses TRBV29-1 with TRBJ2-3; D might be TRBD2 (6 bases). V lost 3 bases and J 0 bases, leaving 40 bases between the germline ends. In germline, CDR1 is SQVTM, CDR2 ANQGSEA. The CDR3 is made up of 24 amino acids. The CDR3 coding sequence is TGCAGCGTTGATGGGCCCACACTCGGAGGGATCGGACCCGGGTCCGATAGGAGCACAGATACGCAGTATTTT. This codes for CSVDGPTLGGIGPGSDRSTDTQYF.

This clonotype was seen a handful of times. The genes are TRBV20-1 and TRBJ2-7; the match to TRBD1 covers 9 bases. V lost 0 bases to trimming and J lost 4 bases; unmatched junction nucleotides: 10. The CDR3 is 16 amino acids. CDR1 DFQATT and CDR2 SNEGSKA come from the germline V gene (reference sequence). In DNA, the CDR3 is TGCAGTGCTAGAGACCACGCGGGACAGGGTGCGTACGAGCAGTACTTC. It codes for CSARDHAGQGAYEQYF.

Only one count was recorded for this clonotype. The chain uses TRBV3-1 and TRBJ2-5, with unresolved D. V lost 2 bases to trimming and J lost 1 base, with 8 bases between them. The CDR3 has 14 amino acids. The germline gives CDR1 LGHDT, CDR2 YNNKEL (reference sequence). Here the CDR3 DNA reads TGTGCCAGCAGCCAACGTTATAGCCAAGAGACCCAGTACTTC. Encoded protein: CASSQRYSQETQYF.

This chain joins TRBV28 and TRBJ2-2; D unclear. Germline V lookup: CDR1 MDHEN, CDR2 SYDVKM. The V end was cut by 2 bases, the J end by 4 bases, with 17 bases between. This CDR3 contains 17 residues. CDR3 residues: CASSLLSVASGTGELFF. The CDR3 nucleotides are TGTGCCAGCAGTTTACTGTCGGTAGCTTCGGGCACCGGGGAGCTGTTTTTT.